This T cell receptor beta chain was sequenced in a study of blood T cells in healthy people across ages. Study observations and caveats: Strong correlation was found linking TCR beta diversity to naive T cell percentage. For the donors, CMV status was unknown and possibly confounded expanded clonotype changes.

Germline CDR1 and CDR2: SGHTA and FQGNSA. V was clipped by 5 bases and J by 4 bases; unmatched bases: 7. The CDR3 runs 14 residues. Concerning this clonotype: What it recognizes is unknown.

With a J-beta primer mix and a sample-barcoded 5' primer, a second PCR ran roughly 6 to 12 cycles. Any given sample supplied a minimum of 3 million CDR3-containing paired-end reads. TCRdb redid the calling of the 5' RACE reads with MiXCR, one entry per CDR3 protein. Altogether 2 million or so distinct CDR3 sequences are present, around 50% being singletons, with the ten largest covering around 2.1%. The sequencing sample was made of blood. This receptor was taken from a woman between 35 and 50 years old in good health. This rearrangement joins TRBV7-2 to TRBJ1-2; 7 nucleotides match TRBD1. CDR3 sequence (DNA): TGTGCCAGCAGCGAACAGGGGAGAGGCTATGGCTACACCTTC. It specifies CASSEQGRGYGYTF.